These 8 T cell receptor beta chains originate from one sample sequenced in a study of cytomegalovirus exposure and HLA in healthy donors. The study ran its PCR with 60 Vbeta and 13 Jbeta primers. Assay used: immunoSEQ multiplex PCR; TCRdb lists only in-frame clones, some missing. The table records about 130,000 clones, around 67% of them present only once. Sequences were obtained from PBMCs. The receptors come from a man aged 18 to 29 in good health and CMV-seropositive.

This clone was counted once. The V call is TRBV7-9, the J call TRBJ1-5; D not certain. The germline V and J ends were trimmed by 1 base and 7 bases, with 8 bases remaining between them. CDR1 is SEHNR and CDR2 is FQNEAQ in the germline V gene (reference sequence). The CDR3 sequence is 13 residues long. The CDR3 sequence is CASSLGSSQPQHF. CDR3 coding DNA: TGTGCCAGCAGCTTAGGGAGTTCACAGCCCCAGCATTTT.

V gene TRBV9 combines with J gene TRBJ2-7, with TRBD1 matching over 7 bases. CDR1 is SGDLS, CDR2 YYNGEE, per germline. The CDR3 is 13 amino acids. V gave up 3 bases and J gave up 3 bases; unmatched junction bases: 3. Here the CDR3 DNA reads TGTGCCAGCAGCGGGGGACAGTTCTACGAGCAGTACTTC. It codes for CASSGGQFYEQYF.

This chain connects TRBV29-1 to TRBJ1-6, with D uncertain. The CDR3 totals 13 residues. The germline CDR1 and CDR2 sequences are SQVTM and ANQGSEA. As DNA, the CDR3 is TGCAGTGTTCGGGTAGACTATAATTCACCCCTCCACTTT. Translated: CSVRVDYNSPLHF.

The V call is TRBV4-2, the J call TRBJ2-3; TRBD1 aligns across 9 bases. Trimming cost V 0 bases and J 4 bases; bases outside gene matches: 11. This CDR3 has 18 amino acids. From germline, CDR1 is LGHNA and CDR2 YNFKEQ. This chain's CDR3 is CASSQDRRGQGRSDTQYF. Here the CDR3 DNA reads TGTGCCAGCAGCCAAGATAGGCGGGGACAGGGTAGGTCAGATACGCAGTATTTT.

J is TRBJ1-2 and V is TRBV5-8; 7 nucleotides match TRBD1. CDR1 and CDR2 from the germline V gene are SGHTS and YDEGEE. Trimming took 1 base from V and 3 from J; bases not matched to a gene: 6. This CDR3 spans 15 amino acids. This chain's CDR3 is CASSLPGRGDYGYTF. As DNA, the CDR3 is TGTGCCAGCAGCTTGCCGGGCAGGGGGGACTATGGCTACACCTTC.

This CDR3 reads CASSGARGNEQFF. CDR3 DNA: TGTGCCAGCAGTGGAGCCCGGGGGAATGAGCAGTTCTTC. The gene calls are TRBV25-1 and TRBJ2-1, with D perhaps matching TRBD2 (6 bases). Germline-derived CDR1 and CDR2 are MGHDK and SYGVNS. The ends were cut back, 4 bases at V and 7 bases at J, with 11 bases in the middle. The CDR3 consists of 13 residues.

The genes are TRBV6-6 and TRBJ2-3; 8 nucleotides match TRBD2. Germline trimming cut 6 bases from V and 5 bases from J; bases unmatched to any gene: 13. The CDR3 consists of 16 residues. Germline-derived CDR1 and CDR2 are MNHNY and SVGAGI (reference sequence). In nucleotides, the CDR3 is TGTGCCAGCAGCCCCCGGGGGGGGGTGAGTATAGATACGCAGTATTTT. Translated, it gives CASSPRGGVSIDTQYF.

This clone was detected only a few times. This chain joins TRBV2 and TRBJ1-2; 9 positions agree with TRBD1. V lost 8 bases and J lost 5; bases outside the gene matches: 6. The germline CDR1 and CDR2 sequences are SNHLY and FYNNEI. CDR3 length: 13 residues. The CDR3 DNA is TGTGCCAGCCAAACAGGGGGCGGTTATGGCTACACCTTC. This encodes CASQTGGGYGYTF.